These 14 T cell receptor beta chains share one sample of origin, sequenced in a study of T cell responses to AZD1222 COVID-19 vaccine. Method: immunoSEQ multiplex PCR; TCRdb's copy keeps in-frame clones and lacks some. The sample includes 50,000 to 65,000 clones, about 93% of them seen just once. Sequencing was performed on peripheral blood, taken 28 days after the second dose of the MenACWY control vaccine. The receptors were gathered from an adult who received the MenACWY meningococcal vaccine as a control.

The chain couples TRBV19 to TRBJ2-5; D is undetermined. This CDR3 contains 14 residues. Germline values: CDR1 LNHDA, CDR2 SQIVND (reference sequence). V lost 5 bases to trimming and J lost 1 base, with 11 bases between them. The CDR3 loop reads CASSVYGFQETQYF. CDR3 in DNA: TGTGCCAGTAGTGTCTACGGATTCCAAGAGACCCAGTACTTC.

The V gene is TRBV30, the J gene TRBJ1-1, with TRBD1 as a possible D gene (5 bases). The germline CDR1 and CDR2 sequences are GTSNPN and SVGIG (reference sequence). The CDR3 runs 13 residues. The CDR3 here is CCSQGSFGGKAFF. CDR3 in DNA: TGTTGCAGCCAAGGGTCTTTCGGGGGGAAAGCTTTCTTT.

The genes are TRBV6-5 and TRBJ2-6; D may correspond to TRBD1 or TRBD2 (5 bases each). CDR1 and CDR2 from the germline V gene are MNHEY and SVGAGI. The length of the CDR3 is 15 residues. V dropped 10 bases and J dropped 2 bases, with 15 bases sitting between them. Written as DNA, the CDR3 is TGTGCCATAACCCTTATGGGGGCTGGGGCCAACGTCCTGACTTTC. As protein: CAITLMGAGANVLTF.

V gene TRBV6-4 combines with J gene TRBJ2-1; 14 nucleotides line up with TRBD2. Germline V gene lookup returns CDR1 MRHNA and CDR2 SNTAGT. CDR3 size: 15 residues. Trimming at V came to 5 bases and at J to 7 bases, leaving 4 bases not matched to a gene. The CDR3 here is CASSTGTSGRNEQFF. The CDR3 DNA reads TGTGCCAGCAGTACCGGGACTAGCGGGAGAAATGAGCAGTTCTTC.

V and J are TRBV30 and TRBJ1-4, with D tentatively TRBD1 (6 bases). Germline assignment: CDR1 GTSNPN and CDR2 SVGIG (reference sequence). This CDR3 comprises 12 residues. The V end was cut by 4 bases, the J end by 7 bases, with 10 bases between. CDR3 DNA: TGTGCCTGGACCCACAGGGTTGAAAAACTGTTTTTT. Encoded protein: CAWTHRVEKLFF. Together with reference TRBV30 and TRBJ1-4, the CDR3 gives the full variable domain: SQTIHQWPATLVQPVGSPLSLECTVEGTSNPNLYWYRQAAGRGLQLLFYSVGIGQISSEVPQNLSASRPQDRQFILSSKKLLLSDSGFYLCAWTHRVEKLFFGSGTQLSVL.

The rearrangement joins TRBV2 to TRBJ1-2; the D gene is possibly TRBD1 (6 bases). CDR3 size: 13 residues. Looked up from germline, CDR1 is SNHLY and CDR2 is FYNNEI. V shed 9 bases and J shed 6 bases, with 17 bases lying between them. The CDR3 spells CASLLQGSHGYTF. CDR3 DNA: TGTGCCAGTTTATTACAGGGAAGTCATGGCTACACCTTC.

The gene calls are TRBV5-1 and TRBJ2-3; 9 bases are shared with TRBD2. Germline CDR1 reads SGHRS; CDR2 reads YFSETQ. J lost 0 bases, V lost 4 bases, and 9 bases had no gene match. This CDR3 is 17 amino acids long. This CDR3 is CASSQNRLAASTDTQYF. Written as DNA, the CDR3 is TGCGCCAGCAGCCAAAACAGACTAGCGGCTAGCACAGATACGCAGTATTTT.

The gene calls are TRBV4-3 and TRBJ2-7; TRBD2 is a possible D gene (6 bases). The ends were cut back, 0 bases at V and 5 bases at J, with 20 bases in the middle. This CDR3 comprises 17 residues. The germline V gene has CDR1 LGHNA and CDR2 YSLEER. CDR3 sequence: CASSQDPPTSFWNEQYF. The CDR3 bases are TGCGCCAGCAGCCAAGATCCCCCGACTAGTTTTTGGAACGAGCAGTACTTC.

Judged by abundance, this clone is medium-sized (0.01 to 0.1%). This sequence joins TRBV11-2 and TRBJ2-2, with D unresolved. The V gene lost 1 base and the J gene lost 7 bases, with 7 bases spanning the gap. Germline V CDR1 and CDR2: SGHAT, FQNNGV. The CDR3 loop spans 13 amino acids. DNA of the CDR3: TGTGCCAGCAGCTTAGTTTGGGTCGGGGAGCTGTTTTTT. This sequence encodes CASSLVWVGELFF.

In DNA, the CDR3 is TGTGCCTGGAGTGTACGGTCACGGGAGACCCAGTACTTC. Its protein is CAWSVRSRETQYF. This chain links TRBV30 with TRBJ2-5; no reliable D call. Trimming pared 0 bases from V and 5 bases from J, leaving 10 bases between. Germline CDR1 is GTSNPN and CDR2 is SVGIG (reference sequence). The CDR3 totals 13 residues.

This chain uses TRBV18 with TRBJ2-5; either TRBD1 or TRBD2 may fit D (7 bases each). The germline CDR1 and CDR2 sequences are KGHSH and LQKENI. The V end was cut by 6 bases, the J end by 2 bases, with 19 bases between. The CDR3 sequence is 16 residues long. The CDR3 protein is CASSPLQGGAQETQYF. The CDR3 nucleotides are TGTGCCAGCTCCCCTCTGCAGGGGGGGGCACAAGAGACCCAGTACTTC.

The DNA for the CDR3 is TGTGCCAGTAGCCAATTAGCCCCGGGACCCCAAGCAGCTTTCTTT. This codes for CASSQLAPGPQAAFF. This chain links TRBV19 with TRBJ1-1; maybe TRBD1 (5 bases). CDR1 and CDR2 (germline): LNHDA, SQIVND (reference sequence). V lost 6 bases, J lost 10 bases, and 24 bases lay in between. CDR3 size: 15 residues.

This rearrangement joins TRBV19 to TRBJ1-2, with 7 bases that match TRBD1. The CDR3 length is 15 residues. Trimming removed 5 bases from V and 0 bases from J; junction bases left unmatched: 6. Germline assignment: CDR1 LNHDA and CDR2 SQIVND (reference sequence). CDR3 residues: CASSPGTATNYGYTF. CDR3 sequence (DNA): TGTGCCAGTAGTCCCGGGACAGCGACTAACTATGGCTACACCTTC.

The V gene is TRBV4-1, the J gene TRBJ2-1; D ambiguous. The CDR3 runs to 16 residues. V was cut by 1 base and J by 3 bases, with 13 bases left in between. Germline V gene lookup returns CDR1 MGHRA and CDR2 YSYEKL. The CDR3 protein is CASSQASGPIYNEQFF. The DNA for the CDR3 is TGCGCCAGCAGCCAAGCCTCAGGACCGATCTACAATGAGCAGTTCTTC.